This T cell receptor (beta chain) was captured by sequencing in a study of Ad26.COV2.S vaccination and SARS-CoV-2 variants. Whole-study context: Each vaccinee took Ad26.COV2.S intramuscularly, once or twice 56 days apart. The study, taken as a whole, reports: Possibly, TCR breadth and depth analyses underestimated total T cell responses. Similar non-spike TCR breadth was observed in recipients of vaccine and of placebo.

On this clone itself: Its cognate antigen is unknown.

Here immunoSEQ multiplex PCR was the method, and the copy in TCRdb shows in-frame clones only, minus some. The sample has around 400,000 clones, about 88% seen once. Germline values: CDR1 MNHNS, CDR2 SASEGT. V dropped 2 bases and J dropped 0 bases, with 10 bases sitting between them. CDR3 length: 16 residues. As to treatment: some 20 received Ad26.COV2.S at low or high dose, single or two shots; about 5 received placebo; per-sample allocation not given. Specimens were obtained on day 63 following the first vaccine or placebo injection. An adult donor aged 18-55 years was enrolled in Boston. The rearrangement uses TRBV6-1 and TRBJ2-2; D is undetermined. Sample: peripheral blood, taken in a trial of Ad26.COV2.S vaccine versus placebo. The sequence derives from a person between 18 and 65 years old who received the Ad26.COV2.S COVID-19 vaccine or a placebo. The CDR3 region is CASSEIGWANTGELFF. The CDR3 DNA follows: TGTGCCAGCAGTGAAATAGGGTGGGCGAACACCGGGGAGCTGTTTTTT.